These 30 T cell receptor beta chains were sequenced from one sample in a study of molecular identifiers for immune sequencing clone quantification. TCRdb processed the PCR reads anew with MiXCR; each CDR3 protein has one entry. Of about 510,000 distinct CDR3 sequences listed, around 23% are singletons. Material: naive CD8+ T cells from blood, with Jurkat cell RNA spiked in. Subset meaning: FACS-sorted CD8+CD4-CCR7+CD45RA+ naive T cells. The receptor source for this set is a human donor in good health. Some libraries in this study had Jurkat cell RNA spiked in.

This clonotype was recorded many times. The chain links TRBV27 to TRBJ2-3, with TRBD2 identical over 11 bases. The CDR3 covers 17 residues. The V gene end was trimmed by 3 bases and the J gene end by 0 bases; junction bases not matched to a gene: 5. Germline CDR1 is MNHEY and CDR2 is SMNVEV (reference sequence). The CDR3 region is CASSFLGTSGSTDTQYF. The CDR3 region has the DNA TGTGCCAGCAGTTTTCTAGGGACTAGCGGTAGCACAGATACGCAGTATTTT.

J is TRBJ2-2 and V is TRBV13, with D maybe TRBD2 (6 bases). Germline V gene lookup returns CDR1 PRHDT and CDR2 FYEKMQ (reference sequence). V was cut by 7 bases and J by 1 base, with 10 bases left in between. The CDR3 has 14 residues. The CDR3 spells CASMEGLNTGELFF. The CDR3 nucleotides read TGTGCCAGCATGGAGGGGCTGAACACCGGGGAGCTGTTTTTT.

The J gene is TRBJ1-2, the V gene TRBV29-1; TRBD1 matches at 8 bases. CDR3 size: 12 residues. Trimming at V came to 4 bases and at J to 8 bases, leaving 6 bases not matched to a gene. CDR1 is SQVTM, CDR2 ANQGSEA, per germline. The CDR3 reads CSVVGRGRGYTF. The CDR3, as DNA: TGCAGCGTTGTAGGCAGGGGGCGAGGCTACACCTTC.

Many counts were recorded for this clonotype. CDR3 sequence: CASSQVGAGGPEQYF. DNA of the CDR3: TGTGCCAGCAGCCAAGTGGGAGCGGGAGGGCCCGAGCAGTACTTC. The rearrangement links TRBV4-2 to TRBJ2-7, with 10 bases identical to TRBD2. The CDR3 has 15 residues. Unmatched junction bases numbered 6, after V lost 1 base and J lost 6 bases. Germline-derived CDR1 and CDR2 are LGHNA and YNFKEQ.

This clonotype has at least ten counts. This chain links TRBV20-1 with TRBJ2-7; the D gene is possibly TRBD1 (5 bases). Per germline, CDR1 DFQATT and CDR2 SNEGSKA (reference sequence). V shed 0 bases and J shed 4 bases, with 10 bases lying between them. The CDR3 consists of 13 residues. The CDR3 DNA reads TGCAGTGCTAGAGATCGTGCAGGGTACGAGCAGTACTTC. It translates to CSARDRAGYEQYF.

The chain is built from TRBV6-5 and TRBJ1-5; D remains ambiguous. CDR3 length: 15 amino acids. V lost 0 bases to trimming and J lost 4 bases, with 10 bases between them. Germline lookup yields CDR1 MNHEY and CDR2 SVGAGI. CDR3 nucleotide sequence: TGTGCCAGCAGTTACTCTTCGACAAGTAATCAGCCCCAGCATTTT. Its protein is CASSYSSTSNQPQHF.

This clonotype was counted only a few times. V gene TRBV7-9 combines with J gene TRBJ1-6; 7 bases line up with TRBD1. Trimming took 5 bases from V and 10 from J; bases not matched to a gene: 23. CDR3 size: 19 residues. The germline V gene encodes CDR1 SEHNR and CDR2 FQNEAQ (reference sequence). The CDR3 DNA reads TGTGCCAGCAGCCTGTCGTGGGAGACAGGGTATGCCTTTGTATCACCCCTCCACTTT. Amino acids: CASSLSWETGYAFVSPLHF.

This clonotype was seen many times. The V call is TRBV12-5, the J call TRBJ2-7; perhaps TRBD1 as D (6 bases). CDR3 size: 15 residues. Germline V gene data show CDR1 as LGHNT and CDR2 as FRNRAP. V was cut by 6 bases and J by 2 bases, with 17 bases left in between. The CDR3, as DNA: TGTGCTAGTGGGGCCTGGGACACCAGTCCCTACGAGCAGTACTTC. Its translation: CASGAWDTSPYEQYF.

Details on this clonotype: This could be a read error, since a much larger clone is one nucleotide away. The chain has TRBV12-3 or TRBV12-4 and TRBJ1-4; 9 positions match TRBD1. CDR3 length equals 16 residues. CDR3 in amino acids: CVSSPSTGTGYEKLFF. CDR3 DNA: TGTGTCAGCAGTCCCTCCACCGGGACAGGGTACGAAAAACTGTTTTTT.

On this clonotype: It may be a read error: a sequence one base away is much more abundant. V usage is TRBV7-9 and J usage is TRBJ2-4; tentative D call: TRBD1 (5 bases). Germline CDR1 and CDR2: SEHNR and FQNEAQ (reference sequence). The CDR3 totals 18 residues. The CDR3 spells CASSPTRQKLLAKNVQYF. The CDR3 region has the DNA TGTGCCAGCAGTCCCACGCGACAGAAACTATTAGCCAAAAACGTTCAGTACTTC.

The V and J genes are TRBV6-6 and TRBJ2-7; tentatively, D is TRBD1 (5 bases). Deletions cut 4 bases from V and 2 bases from J, with 15 bases between. This CDR3 contains 15 residues. The germline V gene encodes CDR1 MNHNY and CDR2 SVGAGI (reference sequence). CDR3 loop: CASSSLDIGTYEQYF. Written as DNA, the CDR3 is TGTGCCAGCAGTTCCTTGGACATCGGAACCTACGAGCAGTACTTC.

CDR3 protein: CASINWDRGSTDTQYF. In DNA, the CDR3 is TGTGCCAGTATAAACTGGGACAGGGGGAGCACAGATACGCAGTATTTT. This chain uses TRBV19 with TRBJ2-3, with TRBD1 matching 11 bases. There are 16 residues in the CDR3. V dropped 7 bases and J dropped 0; count of bases not matched to a gene: 6. Germline V gene data show CDR1 as LNHDA and CDR2 as SQIVND (reference sequence).

The table lists this clonotype with many counts. The V gene is TRBV6-9, the J gene TRBJ1-3; D remains unclear. Germline CDR1 reads MNHGY; CDR2 reads SVAAGI. There are 14 residues in the CDR3. V lost 7 bases and J lost 0, with 10 bases in between. CDR3 DNA sequence: TGTGCCAGCATAATACAACTCTCTGGAAACACCATATATTTT. Its protein is CASIIQLSGNTIYF.

This clonotype turned up a few times. V and J are TRBV6-5 and TRBJ2-1; possible D gene TRBD2, 6 bases. CDR1 and CDR2 (germline): MNHEY, SVGAGI. V lost 6 bases to trimming and J lost 15 bases, with 12 bases between them. There are 10 residues in the CDR3. CDR3 DNA: TGTGCCAGCAGCCACCGGGACTTGTTCTTC. Residues: CASSHRDLFF.

This clonotype was seen many times. The chain's CDR3 is CSVEVFTEAFF. The CDR3 DNA reads as TGCAGCGTTGAGGTGTTCACTGAAGCTTTCTTT. The rearrangement links TRBV29-1 to TRBJ1-1; D is uncertain. V shed 3 bases and J shed 4 bases, with 6 bases lying between them. This CDR3 comprises 11 residues. Germline lookup yields CDR1 SQVTM and CDR2 ANQGSEA.

Note on this clonotype: This is likely a read error, given that the CDR3 carries no conserved phenylalanine or tryptophan at its end. The rearrangement uses TRBV5-6 and TRBJ2-7, with a weak D call TRBD2 (5 bases). CDR1 is SGHDT and CDR2 is YYEEEE in the germline V gene. The CDR3 has 14 residues. DNA of the CDR3: TGTGCGAGCAGCCCGGGCGTCGGGATATTCGAGCAGTACTGC. Translation: CASSPGVGIFEQYC.

Of note for this clonotype: A much larger clone is a single base away; this may be a read error. This is likely a read error, given that the CDR3 carries no conserved phenylalanine or tryptophan at its end. The V call is TRBV2, the J call TRBJ1-1; D ambiguous. In germline, CDR1 is SNHLY, CDR2 FYNNEI. The CDR3 loop spans 15 amino acids. V was clipped by 6 bases and J by 1 base, with 15 bases between them. Written as DNA, the CDR3 is TGTGCCAGCAGCCTTACGACACATTCGAACACTGAAGCTTTCATT. Amino acids: CASSLTTHSNTEAFI.

The chain couples TRBV7-9 to TRBJ2-1; the match to TRBD1 covers 9 bases. V shed 5 bases and J 2 bases; nucleotides not matched to a gene: 4. Germline CDR1 reads SEHNR; CDR2 reads FQNEAQ (reference sequence). CDR3 size: 15 residues. The CDR3 loop reads CASSPHRGPYNEQFF. CDR3 bases: TGTGCCAGCAGCCCCCACAGGGGGCCCTACAATGAGCAGTTCTTC.

Remarks on this clonotype: This may stem from a read error, because a much larger clone lies one nucleotide away. The J gene is TRBJ2-7, the V gene TRBV7-2; 7 bases are a match to TRBD1. The trim removed 4 bases at V and 4 bases at J, leaving 19 bases unmatched. The CDR3 length is 18 residues. Germline CDR1 and CDR2: SGHTA and FQGNSA. The CDR3 coding sequence is TGTGCCAGCAGCTCTGGGACAGAGGCCACTAAGAGGAAATACGAGCAGTACTTC. This translates into CASSSGTEATKRKYEQYF.

In the case of this clonotype: A much larger clone lies one base from this, so it may be a read error. The J gene is TRBJ2-3, the V gene TRBV11-2; 8 bases agree with TRBD2. With V trimmed by 6 bases and J by 1 base, 6 bases remained unmatched. The CDR3 has 15 residues. The germline gives CDR1 SGHAT, CDR2 FQNNGV. This CDR3 is CASSWREAGTDTQYF. The CDR3 DNA follows: TGTGCCAGCAGTTGGCGGGAGGCCGGCACAGATACGCAGTATTTT.

The chain carries TRBV18 and TRBJ2-7; 8 nucleotides agree with TRBD2. V lost 3 bases and J lost 3; bases outside the gene matches: 7. Germline CDR1 reads KGHSH; CDR2 reads LQKENI. This CDR3 is built from 15 residues. CDR3 region: CASSPPGLVFYEQYF. Written as DNA, the CDR3 is TGTGCCAGCTCACCCCCGGGACTAGTCTTCTACGAGCAGTACTTC. Variable domain in full (rest from reference TRBV18 and TRBJ2-7): NAGVMQNPRHLVRRRGQEARLRCSPMKGHSHVYWYRQLPEEGLKFMVYLQKENIIDESGMPKERFSAEFPKEGPSILRIQQVVRGDSAAYFCASSPPGLVFYEQYFGPGTRLTVT.

The sample holds many counts of this clonotype. The rearrangement joins TRBV7-9 to TRBJ2-7; D remains unclear. The V gene's germline CDR1 is SEHNR and CDR2 FQNEAQ (reference sequence). V lost 1 base and J lost 8, with 12 bases in between. This CDR3 region has 13 residues. The CDR3 DNA reads TGTGCCAGCAGCTTAGTGACCGGTAATCAGCAGTACTTC. Its translation: CASSLVTGNQQYF.

CDR3 protein: CASSQGVGSEADTQYF. Written as DNA, the CDR3 is TGCGCCAGCAGCCAAGGAGTCGGCAGCGAGGCAGATACGCAGTATTTT. V is TRBV4-3 and J is TRBJ2-3; D is uncertain. Per germline, CDR1 LGHNA and CDR2 YSLEER. V lost 1 base and J lost 4, with 15 bases in between. The CDR3 loop spans 16 amino acids.

This clonotype was observed at least ten times. The chain joins TRBV27 to TRBJ1-5, with a tentative D call TRBD1 (5 bases). Looked up from germline, CDR1 is MNHEY and CDR2 is SMNVEV (reference sequence). The CDR3 runs to 14 residues. Trimming pared 5 bases from V and 3 bases from J, leaving 11 bases between. CDR3 region: CASSIRQFNQPQHF. The CDR3 DNA reads TGTGCCAGCAGTATAAGACAGTTCAATCAGCCCCAGCATTTT.

In this sample, this clonotype turned up a few times. The chain links TRBV6-5 to TRBJ1-2; 8 bases map to TRBD1. V lost 0 bases and J lost 4; bases outside the gene matches: 7. This CDR3 comprises 16 residues. CDR1 and CDR2 (germline): MNHEY, SVGAGI. The CDR3 coding sequence is TGTGCCAGCAGTTACTCGGACAGGGTCCTCACCTATGGCTACACCTTC. Translated, it gives CASSYSDRVLTYGYTF.

The chain joins TRBV5-1 to TRBJ2-1; either TRBD1 or TRBD2 may fit D (5 bases each). The CDR3 has 14 residues. Germline V gives CDR1 SGHRS, CDR2 YFSETQ. The V gene lost 4 bases and the J gene lost 4 bases, with 12 bases spanning the gap. The CDR3 is CASSLDWGYNEQFF. The CDR3 DNA reads as TGCGCCAGCAGCCTGGACTGGGGGTACAATGAGCAGTTCTTC.

This rearrangement joins TRBV7-9 to TRBJ2-7, with TRBD1 matching 9 bases. V lost 5 bases, J lost 1 base, and 6 bases stayed unmatched. The germline V gene encodes CDR1 SEHNR and CDR2 FQNEAQ (reference sequence). This CDR3 has 15 residues. The CDR3 sequence: CASSAGQGESYEQYF. The CDR3 DNA reads as TGTGCCAGCAGCGCGGGACAGGGCGAATCCTACGAGCAGTACTTC.

This clonotype came up many times. The chain is built from TRBV7-2 and TRBJ2-1, with D hard to call. V lost 3 bases and J 4 bases, leaving 4 bases between the germline ends. Germline values: CDR1 SGHTA, CDR2 FQGNSA. This CDR3 contains 12 residues. The CDR3 sequence: CASSLIYNEQFF. The CDR3 coding sequence is TGTGCCAGCAGCTTGATTTACAATGAGCAGTTCTTC.

On this clonotype itself: The CDR3 end shows no conserved phenylalanine or tryptophan, and so a read error is likely. This chain links TRBV6-2 or TRBV6-3 with TRBJ2-1; TRBD1 or TRBD2 may be the D gene (5 bases each). CDR1 and CDR2 (germline): MNHEY, SVGEGT. The germline V and J ends were trimmed by 2 bases and 10 bases, with 9 bases remaining between them. The length of the CDR3 is 12 residues. The CDR3 is CASSYGGSEQFY. In nucleotides, the CDR3 is TGTGCCAGCAGTTACGGGGGTTCAGAGCAGTTCTAC.

A few counts support this clonotype. This chain joins TRBV15 and TRBJ2-7, with D perhaps TRBD1 (5 bases). The V end was cut by 0 bases, the J end by 5 bases, with 14 bases between. The CDR3 runs 15 residues. The V gene's germline CDR1 is LNHNV and CDR2 YYDKDF (reference sequence). CDR3 loop: CATSRDQVVRDEQYF. The CDR3 coding sequence is TGTGCCACCAGCAGAGATCAGGTGGTCAGGGACGAGCAGTACTTC.